This TCR beta chain was documented in a study of cytomegalovirus exposure and HLA in healthy donors. Both 60 Vbeta primers and 13 Jbeta primers went into the PCR. Assay used: immunoSEQ multiplex PCR; TCRdb lists only in-frame clones, some missing. The sample shows about 130,000 clones, 79% of them seen only once. This CDR3 is built from 14 residues. V was shortened by 2 bases and J by 5 bases, with 13 bases between the two germline ends. CDR1 and CDR2 (germline): GTSNPN, SVGIG (reference sequence). This receptor was obtained from a man between 35 and 55 years old in good health and CMV-seropositive. The J gene is TRBJ2-1, the V gene TRBV30, with a weak D call TRBD2 (6 bases). The specimen was PBMCs. The CDR3 spells CAWSTWEEHNEQFF. CDR3 nucleotide sequence: TGTGCCTGGAGTACGTGGGAGGAACACAATGAGCAGTTCTTC.